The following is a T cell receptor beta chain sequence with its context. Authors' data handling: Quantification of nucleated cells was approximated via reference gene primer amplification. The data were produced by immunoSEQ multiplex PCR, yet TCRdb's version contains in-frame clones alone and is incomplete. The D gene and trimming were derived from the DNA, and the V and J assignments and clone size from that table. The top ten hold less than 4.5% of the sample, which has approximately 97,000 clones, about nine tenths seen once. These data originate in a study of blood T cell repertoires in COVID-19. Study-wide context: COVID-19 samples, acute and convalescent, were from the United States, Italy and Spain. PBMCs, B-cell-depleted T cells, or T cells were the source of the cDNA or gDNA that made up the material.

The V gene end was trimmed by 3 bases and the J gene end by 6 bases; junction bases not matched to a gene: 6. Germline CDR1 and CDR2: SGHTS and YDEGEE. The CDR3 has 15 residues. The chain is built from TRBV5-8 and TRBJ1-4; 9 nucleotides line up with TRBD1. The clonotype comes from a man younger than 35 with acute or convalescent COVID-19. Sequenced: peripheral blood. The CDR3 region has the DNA TGTGCCAGCAGCTCAAGGACAGGGGTTGATGAAAAACTGTTTTTT. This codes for CASSSRTGVDEKLFF.